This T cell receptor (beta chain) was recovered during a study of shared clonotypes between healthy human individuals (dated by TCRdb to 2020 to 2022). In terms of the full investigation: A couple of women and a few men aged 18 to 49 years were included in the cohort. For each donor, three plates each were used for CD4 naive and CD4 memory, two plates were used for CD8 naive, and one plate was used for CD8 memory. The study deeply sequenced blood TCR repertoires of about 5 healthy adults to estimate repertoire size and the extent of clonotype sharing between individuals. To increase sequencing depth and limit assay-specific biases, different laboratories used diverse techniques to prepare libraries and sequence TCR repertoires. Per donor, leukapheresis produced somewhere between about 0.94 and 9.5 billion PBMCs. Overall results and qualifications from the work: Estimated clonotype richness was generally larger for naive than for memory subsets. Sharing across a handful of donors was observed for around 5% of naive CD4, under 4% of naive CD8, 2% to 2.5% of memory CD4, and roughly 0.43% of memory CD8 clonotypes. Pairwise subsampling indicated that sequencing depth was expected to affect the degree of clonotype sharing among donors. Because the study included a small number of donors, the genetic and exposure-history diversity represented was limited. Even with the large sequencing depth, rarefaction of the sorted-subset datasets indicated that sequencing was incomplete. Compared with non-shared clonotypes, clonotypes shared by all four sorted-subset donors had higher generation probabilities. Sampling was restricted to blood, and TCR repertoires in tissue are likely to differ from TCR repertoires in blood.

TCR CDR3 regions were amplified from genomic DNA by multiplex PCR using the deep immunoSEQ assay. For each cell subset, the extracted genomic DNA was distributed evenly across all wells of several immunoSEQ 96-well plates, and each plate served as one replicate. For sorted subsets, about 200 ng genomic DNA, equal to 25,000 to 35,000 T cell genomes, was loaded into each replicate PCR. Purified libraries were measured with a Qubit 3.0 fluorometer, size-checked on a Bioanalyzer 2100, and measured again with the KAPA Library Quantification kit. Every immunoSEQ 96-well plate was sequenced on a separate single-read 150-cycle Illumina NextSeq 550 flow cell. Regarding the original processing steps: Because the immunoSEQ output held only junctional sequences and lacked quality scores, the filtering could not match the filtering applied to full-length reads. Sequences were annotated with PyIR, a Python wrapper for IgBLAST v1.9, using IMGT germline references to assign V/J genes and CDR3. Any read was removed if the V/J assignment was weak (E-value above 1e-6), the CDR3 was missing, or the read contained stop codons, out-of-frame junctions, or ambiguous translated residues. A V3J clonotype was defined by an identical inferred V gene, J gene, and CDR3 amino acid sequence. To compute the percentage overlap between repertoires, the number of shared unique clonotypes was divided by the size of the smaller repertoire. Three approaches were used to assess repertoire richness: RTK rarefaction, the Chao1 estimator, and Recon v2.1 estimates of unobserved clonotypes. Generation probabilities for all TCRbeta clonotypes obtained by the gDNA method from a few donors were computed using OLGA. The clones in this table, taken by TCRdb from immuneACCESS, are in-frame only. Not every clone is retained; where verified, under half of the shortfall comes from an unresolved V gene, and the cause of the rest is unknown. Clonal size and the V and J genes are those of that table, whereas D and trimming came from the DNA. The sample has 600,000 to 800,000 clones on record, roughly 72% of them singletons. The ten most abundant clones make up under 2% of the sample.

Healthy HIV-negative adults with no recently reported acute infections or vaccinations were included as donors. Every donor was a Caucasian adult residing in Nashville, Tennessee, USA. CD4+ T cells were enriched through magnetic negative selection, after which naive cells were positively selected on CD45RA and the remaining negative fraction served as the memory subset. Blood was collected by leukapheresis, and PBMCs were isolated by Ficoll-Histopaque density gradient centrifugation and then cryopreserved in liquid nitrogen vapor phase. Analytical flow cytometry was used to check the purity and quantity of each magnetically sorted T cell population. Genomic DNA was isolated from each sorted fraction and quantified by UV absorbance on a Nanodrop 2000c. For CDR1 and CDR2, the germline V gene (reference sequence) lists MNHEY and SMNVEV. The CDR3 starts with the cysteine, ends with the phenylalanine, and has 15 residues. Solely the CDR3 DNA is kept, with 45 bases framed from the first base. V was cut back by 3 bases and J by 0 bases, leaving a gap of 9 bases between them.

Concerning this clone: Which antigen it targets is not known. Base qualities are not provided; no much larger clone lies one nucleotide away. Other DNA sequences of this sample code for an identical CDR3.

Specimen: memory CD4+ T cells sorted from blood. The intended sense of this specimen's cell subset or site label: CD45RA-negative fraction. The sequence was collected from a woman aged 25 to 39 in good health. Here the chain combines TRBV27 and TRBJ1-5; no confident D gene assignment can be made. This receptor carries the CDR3 CASSFNRDSNQPQHF. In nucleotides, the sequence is TGTGCCAGCAGTTTCAACCGAGATAGCAATCAGCCCCAGCATTTT.